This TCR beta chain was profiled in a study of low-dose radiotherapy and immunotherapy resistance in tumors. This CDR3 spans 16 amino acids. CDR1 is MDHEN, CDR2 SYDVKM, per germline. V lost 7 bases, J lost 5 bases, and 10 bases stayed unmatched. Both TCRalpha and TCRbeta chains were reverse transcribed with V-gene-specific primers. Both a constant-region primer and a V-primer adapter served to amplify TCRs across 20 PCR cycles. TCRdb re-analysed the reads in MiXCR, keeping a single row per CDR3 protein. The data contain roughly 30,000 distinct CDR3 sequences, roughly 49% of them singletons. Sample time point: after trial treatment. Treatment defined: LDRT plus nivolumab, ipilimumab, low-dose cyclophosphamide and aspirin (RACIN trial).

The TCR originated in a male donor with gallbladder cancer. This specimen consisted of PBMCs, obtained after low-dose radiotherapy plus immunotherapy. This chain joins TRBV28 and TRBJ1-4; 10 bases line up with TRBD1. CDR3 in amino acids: CASTRTGGLRNEKLFF. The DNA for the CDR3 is TGTGCCAGCACTCGGACAGGGGGTTTACGGAATGAAAAACTGTTTTTT.